The T cell receptor (beta chain) under discussion was sequenced for a study of T cell responses to AZD1222 COVID-19 vaccine. Study summary: Second-dose intervals near 4 or 12 weeks were combined.

The data were produced by immunoSEQ multiplex PCR, yet TCRdb's version contains in-frame clones alone and is incomplete. The repertoire holds about 140,000 clones, with around four fifths as singletons. Per germline, CDR1 MDHEN and CDR2 SYDVKM. Trimming took 4 bases from V and 0 from J, leaving 7 bases between them. CDR3 size: 14 residues. As to this clone: Antigen unknown.

Study-wide findings and caveats: Just a handful of people given AZD1222 tested seropositive at baseline.

The TCR comes from an adult in good health. The source material was peripheral blood, sampled on day 0 of AZD1222 vaccination. The chain combines TRBV28 with TRBJ1-3; D is unclear. The CDR3: CASSSPNSGNTIYF. The CDR3 DNA sequence: TGTGCCAGCAGTTCGCCAAACTCTGGAAACACCATATATTTT.